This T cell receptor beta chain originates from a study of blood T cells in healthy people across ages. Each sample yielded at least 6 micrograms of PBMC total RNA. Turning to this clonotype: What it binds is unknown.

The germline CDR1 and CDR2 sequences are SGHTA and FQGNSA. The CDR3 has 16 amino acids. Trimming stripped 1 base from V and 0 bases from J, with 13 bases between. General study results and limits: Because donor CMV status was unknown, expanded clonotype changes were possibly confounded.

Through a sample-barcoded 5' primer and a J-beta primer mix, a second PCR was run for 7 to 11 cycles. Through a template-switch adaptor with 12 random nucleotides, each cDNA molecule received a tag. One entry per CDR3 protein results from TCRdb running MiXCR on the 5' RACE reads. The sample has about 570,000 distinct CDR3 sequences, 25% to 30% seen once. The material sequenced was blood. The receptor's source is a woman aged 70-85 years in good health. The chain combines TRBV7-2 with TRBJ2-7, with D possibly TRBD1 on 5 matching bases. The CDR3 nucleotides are TGTGCCAGCAGCTTAGTAGTGGGGCGCAGCTCCTACGAGCAGTACTTC. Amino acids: CASSLVVGRSSYEQYF.